The entry below gives a single T cell receptor beta chain sequence along with its context. Its specificity is not known. The data originate from a study of T-cell memory formation after mild COVID-19. Overall study context: TCR clusters were largely donor specific.

The CDR3 runs to 14 residues. The V gene end was trimmed by 5 bases and the J gene end by 4 bases; junction bases not matched to a gene: 7. CDR1 is KGHSH, CDR2 LQKENI, per germline. Study findings and constraints: The appearance of some responding clones in pre-infection memory suggested that cross-reactive memory joined. Clones from the second wave (peaking day 37) had unconfirmed SARS-CoV-2 specificity. Contracting CD8+ clones were enriched in EMRA, CD4+ mainly in CM and EM.

Via MiXCR, TCRdb re-called the 5' RACE reads, giving one row per CDR3 protein. The sample includes about 270,000 distinct CDR3 sequences, over 15% of them seen just once. V and J are TRBV18 and TRBJ2-7; TRBD1 aligns across 8 bases. The specimen was PBMCs or a T cell subset sorted from them (not recorded which). The receptor's source is a man between 18 and 35 years old who had mild COVID-19 (a few samples of this study predate the infection). Cell type and time point are not known. The CDR3 sequence is CASSTRQGRYEQYF. The CDR3 DNA reads TGTGCCAGCTCAACAAGACAGGGGAGATACGAGCAGTACTTC.